Listed here are 18 T cell receptor beta chains from one sample, sequenced in a study of blood T cells in healthy people across ages. The authors ran a second PCR of about 6 to 11 cycles using a sample-barcoded 5' primer and a J-beta primer mix. TCRdb ran MiXCR on the 5' RACE reads and lists one entry per CDR3 protein. The repertoire holds 800,000 to 900,000 distinct CDR3 sequences, with under 80% as singletons. Sequencing was carried out using blood. The receptors originated from a young man in good health.

This chain links TRBV4-1 with TRBJ2-5; 16 nucleotides match TRBD2. The CDR3 sequence is 18 residues long. Unmatched junction bases numbered 2, after V lost 1 base and J lost 0 bases. Germline CDR1 and CDR2: MGHRA and YSYEKL. As DNA, the CDR3 is TGCGCCAGCAGCCAAGTGGGACTAGCGGGGGGGAACCAAGAGACCCAGTACTTC. Translating gives CASSQVGLAGGNQETQYF.

V and J are TRBV9 and TRBJ2-2, with D uncertain. Trimming took off 4 bases at V and 7 bases at J, with 20 bases between the two ends. CDR1 and CDR2 (germline): SGDLS, YYNGEE. CDR3 length equals 16 residues. The CDR3 here is CASSTPRSKVDGELFF. The CDR3 DNA reads as TGTGCCAGCAGCACCCCCCGCTCTAAGGTCGACGGGGAGCTGTTTTTT.

This chain uses TRBV20-1 with TRBJ1-1; D gene uncertain. V was clipped by 0 bases and J by 4 bases, with 12 bases between them. The CDR3 is made up of 14 amino acids. Per germline, CDR1 DFQATT and CDR2 SNEGSKA (reference sequence). Here the CDR3 reads CSAREPTAGTEAFF. The CDR3 DNA is TGCAGTGCTAGAGAGCCCACAGCCGGCACTGAAGCTTTCTTT.

The chain links TRBV6-5 to TRBJ2-4; 12 positions match TRBD1. The end of the DNA aligns better with TRBJ2-7, so the J call may be wrong. Germline loops: CDR1 MNHEY, CDR2 SVGAGI. The CDR3 sequence is 17 residues long. The CDR3 DNA is TGTGCCAGCAGTTACTCGGTGTCGGGACAGGGGGCCAACGAGCAGTACTTC. Translating gives CASSYSVSGQGANEQYF.

This clonotype has just a few counts. V gene TRBV6-2 or TRBV6-3 combines with J gene TRBJ2-4, with D possibly being TRBD1 or TRBD2 (5 bases each). This CDR3 region has 15 residues. Deletions cut 7 bases from V and 9 bases from J, with 22 bases between. CDR1 is MNHEY and CDR2 is SVGEGT in the germline V gene. The CDR3 DNA follows: TGTGCCAGCACTTCCCCTCTGGGGGAGTTCGGCATTCAGTACTTC. Amino acid sequence: CASTSPLGEFGIQYF.

This clonotype was counted a few times. The rearrangement links TRBV7-9 to TRBJ2-1, with unresolved D. V was shortened by 3 bases and J by 1 base, with 10 bases between the two germline ends. Germline V gene data show CDR1 as SEHNR and CDR2 as FQNEAQ (reference sequence). The CDR3 is 15 amino acids. The CDR3 loop is CASSFYGDSYNEQFF. CDR3 coding DNA: TGTGCCAGCAGCTTTTATGGGGATTCCTACAATGAGCAGTTCTTC.

This chain joins TRBV7-2 and TRBJ2-7; 8 bases match TRBD1. Trimming at V came to 3 bases and at J to 3 bases, leaving 4 bases not matched to a gene. Germline V lookup: CDR1 SGHTA, CDR2 FQGNSA. The CDR3 is 14 residues long. CDR3 sequence reads: CASSFATGGYEQYF. CDR3 DNA sequence: TGTGCCAGCAGCTTCGCAACAGGGGGCTACGAGCAGTACTTC.

The J gene is TRBJ2-3, the V gene TRBV9; 7 positions match TRBD1. CDR3 length: 16 residues. Germline trimming cut 3 bases from V and 3 bases from J; bases unmatched to any gene: 10. CDR1 and CDR2 from the germline V gene are SGDLS and YYNGEE. The CDR3 DNA reads TGTGCCAGCAGCGCCCTAACAGGGGAAGGAACAGATACGCAGTATTTT. Translation: CASSALTGEGTDTQYF.

This clonotype was seen only a few times. The gene calls are TRBV4-2 and TRBJ2-7; D is ambiguous. V lost 0 bases to trimming and J lost 2 bases, with 11 bases between them. The V gene's germline CDR1 is LGHNA and CDR2 YNFKEQ. This CDR3 region has 15 residues. CDR3 region: CASSQEAPAAYEQYF. As DNA, the CDR3 is TGTGCCAGCAGCCAAGAGGCACCCGCAGCCTACGAGCAGTACTTC.

The genes are TRBV20-1 and TRBJ2-5; 8 positions agree with TRBD1. The DNA end is more similar to TRBJ2-7, so the J call may be wrong. There are 13 residues in the CDR3. Germline V CDR1 and CDR2: DFQATT, SNEGSKA (reference sequence). The CDR3 loop is CSARGQGSNEQYF. The CDR3 bases are TGCAGTGCTCGTGGACAGGGATCTAACGAGCAGTACTTC.

This clonotype was observed a handful of times. The J gene is TRBJ2-7, the V gene TRBV4-3, with TRBD1 as a possible D gene (6 bases). The CDR3 runs 15 residues. The germline V gene has CDR1 LGHNA and CDR2 YSLEER. Deletions cut 4 bases from V and 1 base from J, with 14 bases between. CDR3 residues: CASSPGTQGSYEQYF. The CDR3 nucleotides are TGCGCCAGCAGCCCGGGGACCCAGGGGTCCTACGAGCAGTACTTC.

V and J are TRBV28 and TRBJ2-5; unclear D gene. The DNA end is a closer match to TRBJ2-7, so the J assignment may be wrong. There are 12 residues in the CDR3. Germline assignment: CDR1 MDHEN and CDR2 SYDVKM. DNA for the CDR3: TGTGCCAGCAGTTTTTGGCCGTACGAGCAGTACTTC. Translated: CASSFWPYEQYF.

The chain combines TRBV29-1 with TRBJ1-2; 9 positions agree with TRBD1. Germline V lookup: CDR1 SQVTM, CDR2 ANQGSEA. The V gene end was trimmed by 6 bases and the J gene end by 8 bases; junction bases not matched to a gene: 7. CDR3 length: 12 amino acids. CDR3 region: CSVDTGGLGYTF. CDR3 DNA: TGCAGCGTGGACACAGGGGGCTTAGGCTACACCTTC.

This clonotype has just a few counts. The CDR3 sequence is CAISTGDTYEQYF. The CDR3 DNA reads as TGTGCCATCAGTACCGGGGACACCTACGAGCAGTACTTC. V gene TRBV10-3 combines with J gene TRBJ2-7; possible D gene TRBD1, 6 bases. Trimming took off 5 bases at V and 2 bases at J, with 10 bases between the two ends. The CDR3 has 13 residues. Germline CDR1 and CDR2: ENHRY and SYGVKD.

This clonotype was seen a few times. V usage is TRBV20-1 and J usage is TRBJ2-6; 7 bases match TRBD1. Trimming took 3 bases from V and 8 from J; bases not matched to a gene: 19. Germline values: CDR1 DFQATT, CDR2 SNEGSKA (reference sequence). This CDR3 is built from 18 residues. Written as DNA, the CDR3 is TGCAGTGCTAGTTCTCCCGCTGCTAAAGGGGGCATAACCAACGTCCTGACTTTC. Its protein product is CSASSPAAKGGITNVLTF.

J is TRBJ2-5 and V is TRBV18; TRBD2 aligns across 7 bases. With 0 bases clipped from V and 6 bases from J, the junction kept 7 bases outside the gene matches. From germline, CDR1 is KGHSH and CDR2 LQKENI. The CDR3 covers 15 residues. CDR3 bases: TGTGCCAGCTCACCACCCGGACTAGAGAGCAAGACCCAGTACTTC. It codes for CASSPPGLESKTQYF.

Only a few counts were recorded for this clonotype. The rearrangement joins TRBV6-2 or TRBV6-3 to TRBJ2-3; D perhaps matches TRBD2 (5 bases). CDR1 and CDR2 from the germline V gene are MNHEY and SVGEGT. V lost 5 bases and J lost 2, with 11 bases in between. This CDR3 comprises 14 residues. The CDR3 protein is CASSGGLPTDTQYF. The CDR3 DNA follows: TGTGCCAGCAGTGGAGGATTACCCACAGATACGCAGTATTTT.

CDR3 sequence reads: CASSRDMGGEKLFF. CDR3 DNA: TGTGCCAGCAGCCGGGACATGGGAGGAGAAAAACTGTTTTTT. The V gene is TRBV6-6, the J gene TRBJ1-4; D might be TRBD1 (6 bases). Germline CDR1 reads MNHNY; CDR2 reads SVGAGI (reference sequence). V was shortened by 6 bases and J by 8 bases, with 16 bases between the two germline ends. The length of the CDR3 is 14 residues.